The clone carrying this T cell receptor beta chain was recorded at least ten times. Its specificity is unknown. V was clipped by 6 bases and J by 2 bases; unmatched bases: 8. CDR1 is MNHNS and CDR2 is SASEGT in the germline V gene. This CDR3 comprises 15 residues. TCRdb fed the reads into MiXCR, producing one record per CDR3 protein. The sample lists about 530,000 distinct CDR3 sequences, about 26% occurring once. This entry comes from a study of T cell repertoires in cytomegalovirus infection. Study information: Public TCR beta signatures provided an indication of both CMV infection and a matching HLA type. General study findings and limits: Pooled public TCR beta family frequency picked out CMV carriers with the relevant HLA. The ex vivo response was dominated by HLA-C-restricted CMV-specific TCR beta clonotypes.

This chain joins TRBV6-1 and TRBJ2-3, with TRBD1 matching 7 bases. This clonotype was sampled from a human donor in good health (CMV status not recorded). Some clones in this sample may be carry-over from other donors' samples. Sequencing was performed on PBMCs. DNA of the CDR3: TGTGCCAGCAGGACCGGGACAGCCATCACAGATACGCAGTATTTT. Residues: CASRTGTAITDTQYF.